This TCR beta chain was obtained from a study of chemoradiotherapy in HPV16-positive cancers. About the study: Candidate HPV-specific T-cell clones and common TCR motifs came from functional assays in a couple of HPV16-positive patients. Study-wide results and caveats: In HPV16-positive patients, HPV-responsive T-cell expansion tracked better recurrence-free survival. Candidate HPV-specific clones and E7-related TCR motifs grew in tumor during treatment.

A note on this clone: Its antigen is unidentified.

Repeated repertoire sampling spanned the course of chemoradiotherapy. Repertoires were generated with immunoSEQ multiplex PCR, while TCRdb's copy carries only in-frame clones and drops some. The sample includes fewer than 40,000 clones, 92% of them seen just once. Germline values: CDR1 SNHLY, CDR2 FYNNEI. This CDR3 has 15 amino acids. Trimming shortened V by 6 bases and J by 6 bases, and 18 bases separated the two germline ends. Sequencing was performed on blood, taken from a patient who underwent chemoradiotherapy. The receptor was derived from a human donor with HPV-associated anogenital cancer. The chain joins TRBV2 to TRBJ1-5, with D uncertain. The CDR3 DNA reads TGTGCCAGCAGGATGAGTTCAGGTATCAGTCAGCCCCAGCATTTT. As protein: CASRMSSGISQPQHF. Supplemented by reference TRBV2 and TRBJ1-5, the full variable domain reads EPEVTQTPSHQVTQMGQEVILRCVPISNHLYFYWYRQILGQKVEFLVSFYNNEISEKSEIFDDQFSVERPDGSNFTLKIRSTKLEDSAMYFCASRMSSGISQPQHFGDGTRLSIL.